The next 7 T cell receptor beta chains were all read from a single sample in a study of beta chain features in type 1 diabetes. Expressed TCRB transcripts were sequenced after all isolated RNA was converted to cDNA. TCRdb's table, derived via immunoSEQ multiplex PCR, lists solely in-frame clones and lacks some. Of 150,000 or so clones listed, about 9.2% were seen once; the top ten hold 0.6% to 0.8%. The specimen sequenced was central memory CD4+ T cells from blood. The receptors stem from a man aged 18-30 years in good health.

On this clone itself: The germline gene is not matched at one end of the junction; a read error may be the cause. CDR3 sequence (DNA): TGTGCCAGCACCGACTTGCTCGTTATGAACTTC. Amino acids: CASTDLLVMNF. The chain employs TRBV6-6 and TRBJ2-5, with D uncertain. Germline CDR1 MNHNY, CDR2 SVGAGI (reference sequence). This CDR3 has 11 amino acids.

This sequence joins TRBV18 and TRBJ2-3; D is perhaps TRBD1 (5 bases). The CDR3 has 14 residues. V lost 2 bases and J 5 bases, leaving 11 bases between the germline ends. Germline V gives CDR1 KGHSH, CDR2 LQKENI. The CDR3 here is CASSPGATKDTQYF. The CDR3 DNA is TGTGCCAGCTCACCAGGGGCAACGAAAGATACGCAGTATTTT.

This clone was detected only a few times. The chain has TRBV9 and TRBJ2-1; maybe TRBD2 (6 bases). Germline V gene data show CDR1 as SGDLS and CDR2 as YYNGEE. Trimming stripped 0 bases from V and 6 bases from J, with 10 bases between. The CDR3 runs 14 residues. CDR3 bases: TGTGCCAGCAGCGTAGGCCTAGCGAGCAATGAGCAGTTCTTC. Encoded protein: CASSVGLASNEQFF.

V is TRBV6-6 and J is TRBJ2-5; a weak D match, TRBD2 (6 bases). V shed 6 bases and J shed 4 bases, with 12 bases lying between them. The CDR3 is 13 residues long. The germline CDR1 and CDR2 sequences are MNHNY and SVGAGI (reference sequence). CDR3 sequence: CASRPGRGETQYF. The CDR3 nucleotides read TGTGCCAGCAGGCCTGGGCGGGGAGAGACCCAGTACTTC.

This chain uses TRBV7-9 with TRBJ1-4; D ambiguous. This CDR3 region has 15 residues. Trimming cost V 1 base and J 2 bases, with 8 bases left between them. Germline V lookup: CDR1 SEHNR, CDR2 FQNEAQ (reference sequence). In nucleotides, the CDR3 is TGTGCCAGCAGCTTAGGCGGGCTTACTAATGAAAAACTGTTTTTT. Translation gives CASSLGGLTNEKLFF.

The table lists this clone with a few counts. The chain combines TRBV7-6 with TRBJ1-4; TRBD1 matches at 8 bases. This CDR3 spans 13 amino acids. Germline loops: CDR1 SGHVS, CDR2 FNYEAQ. V gave up 3 bases and J gave up 8 bases; unmatched junction bases: 2. The CDR3: CASSFGQGEKLFF. As DNA, the CDR3 is TGTGCCAGCAGCTTCGGACAGGGCGAAAAACTGTTTTTT.

The sample holds a few counts of this clone. The genes are TRBV5-1 and TRBJ2-7; 10 bases are shared with TRBD1. Germline lookup yields CDR1 SGHRS and CDR2 YFSETQ. J gave up 6 bases and V 3 bases, and 9 bases lay outside the gene matches. This CDR3 has 15 amino acids. CDR3: CASSWDDRGQGEQYF. The DNA for the CDR3 is TGCGCCAGCAGCTGGGACGACAGGGGGCAGGGCGAGCAGTACTTC. The variable domain in full, with the rest retrieved from reference TRBV5-1 and TRBJ2-7, is KAGVTQTPRYLIKTRGQQVTLSCSPISGHRSVSWYQQTPGQGLQFLFEYFSETQRNKGNFPGRFSGRQFSNSRSEMNVSTLELGDSALYLCASSWDDRGQGEQYFGPGTRLTVT.